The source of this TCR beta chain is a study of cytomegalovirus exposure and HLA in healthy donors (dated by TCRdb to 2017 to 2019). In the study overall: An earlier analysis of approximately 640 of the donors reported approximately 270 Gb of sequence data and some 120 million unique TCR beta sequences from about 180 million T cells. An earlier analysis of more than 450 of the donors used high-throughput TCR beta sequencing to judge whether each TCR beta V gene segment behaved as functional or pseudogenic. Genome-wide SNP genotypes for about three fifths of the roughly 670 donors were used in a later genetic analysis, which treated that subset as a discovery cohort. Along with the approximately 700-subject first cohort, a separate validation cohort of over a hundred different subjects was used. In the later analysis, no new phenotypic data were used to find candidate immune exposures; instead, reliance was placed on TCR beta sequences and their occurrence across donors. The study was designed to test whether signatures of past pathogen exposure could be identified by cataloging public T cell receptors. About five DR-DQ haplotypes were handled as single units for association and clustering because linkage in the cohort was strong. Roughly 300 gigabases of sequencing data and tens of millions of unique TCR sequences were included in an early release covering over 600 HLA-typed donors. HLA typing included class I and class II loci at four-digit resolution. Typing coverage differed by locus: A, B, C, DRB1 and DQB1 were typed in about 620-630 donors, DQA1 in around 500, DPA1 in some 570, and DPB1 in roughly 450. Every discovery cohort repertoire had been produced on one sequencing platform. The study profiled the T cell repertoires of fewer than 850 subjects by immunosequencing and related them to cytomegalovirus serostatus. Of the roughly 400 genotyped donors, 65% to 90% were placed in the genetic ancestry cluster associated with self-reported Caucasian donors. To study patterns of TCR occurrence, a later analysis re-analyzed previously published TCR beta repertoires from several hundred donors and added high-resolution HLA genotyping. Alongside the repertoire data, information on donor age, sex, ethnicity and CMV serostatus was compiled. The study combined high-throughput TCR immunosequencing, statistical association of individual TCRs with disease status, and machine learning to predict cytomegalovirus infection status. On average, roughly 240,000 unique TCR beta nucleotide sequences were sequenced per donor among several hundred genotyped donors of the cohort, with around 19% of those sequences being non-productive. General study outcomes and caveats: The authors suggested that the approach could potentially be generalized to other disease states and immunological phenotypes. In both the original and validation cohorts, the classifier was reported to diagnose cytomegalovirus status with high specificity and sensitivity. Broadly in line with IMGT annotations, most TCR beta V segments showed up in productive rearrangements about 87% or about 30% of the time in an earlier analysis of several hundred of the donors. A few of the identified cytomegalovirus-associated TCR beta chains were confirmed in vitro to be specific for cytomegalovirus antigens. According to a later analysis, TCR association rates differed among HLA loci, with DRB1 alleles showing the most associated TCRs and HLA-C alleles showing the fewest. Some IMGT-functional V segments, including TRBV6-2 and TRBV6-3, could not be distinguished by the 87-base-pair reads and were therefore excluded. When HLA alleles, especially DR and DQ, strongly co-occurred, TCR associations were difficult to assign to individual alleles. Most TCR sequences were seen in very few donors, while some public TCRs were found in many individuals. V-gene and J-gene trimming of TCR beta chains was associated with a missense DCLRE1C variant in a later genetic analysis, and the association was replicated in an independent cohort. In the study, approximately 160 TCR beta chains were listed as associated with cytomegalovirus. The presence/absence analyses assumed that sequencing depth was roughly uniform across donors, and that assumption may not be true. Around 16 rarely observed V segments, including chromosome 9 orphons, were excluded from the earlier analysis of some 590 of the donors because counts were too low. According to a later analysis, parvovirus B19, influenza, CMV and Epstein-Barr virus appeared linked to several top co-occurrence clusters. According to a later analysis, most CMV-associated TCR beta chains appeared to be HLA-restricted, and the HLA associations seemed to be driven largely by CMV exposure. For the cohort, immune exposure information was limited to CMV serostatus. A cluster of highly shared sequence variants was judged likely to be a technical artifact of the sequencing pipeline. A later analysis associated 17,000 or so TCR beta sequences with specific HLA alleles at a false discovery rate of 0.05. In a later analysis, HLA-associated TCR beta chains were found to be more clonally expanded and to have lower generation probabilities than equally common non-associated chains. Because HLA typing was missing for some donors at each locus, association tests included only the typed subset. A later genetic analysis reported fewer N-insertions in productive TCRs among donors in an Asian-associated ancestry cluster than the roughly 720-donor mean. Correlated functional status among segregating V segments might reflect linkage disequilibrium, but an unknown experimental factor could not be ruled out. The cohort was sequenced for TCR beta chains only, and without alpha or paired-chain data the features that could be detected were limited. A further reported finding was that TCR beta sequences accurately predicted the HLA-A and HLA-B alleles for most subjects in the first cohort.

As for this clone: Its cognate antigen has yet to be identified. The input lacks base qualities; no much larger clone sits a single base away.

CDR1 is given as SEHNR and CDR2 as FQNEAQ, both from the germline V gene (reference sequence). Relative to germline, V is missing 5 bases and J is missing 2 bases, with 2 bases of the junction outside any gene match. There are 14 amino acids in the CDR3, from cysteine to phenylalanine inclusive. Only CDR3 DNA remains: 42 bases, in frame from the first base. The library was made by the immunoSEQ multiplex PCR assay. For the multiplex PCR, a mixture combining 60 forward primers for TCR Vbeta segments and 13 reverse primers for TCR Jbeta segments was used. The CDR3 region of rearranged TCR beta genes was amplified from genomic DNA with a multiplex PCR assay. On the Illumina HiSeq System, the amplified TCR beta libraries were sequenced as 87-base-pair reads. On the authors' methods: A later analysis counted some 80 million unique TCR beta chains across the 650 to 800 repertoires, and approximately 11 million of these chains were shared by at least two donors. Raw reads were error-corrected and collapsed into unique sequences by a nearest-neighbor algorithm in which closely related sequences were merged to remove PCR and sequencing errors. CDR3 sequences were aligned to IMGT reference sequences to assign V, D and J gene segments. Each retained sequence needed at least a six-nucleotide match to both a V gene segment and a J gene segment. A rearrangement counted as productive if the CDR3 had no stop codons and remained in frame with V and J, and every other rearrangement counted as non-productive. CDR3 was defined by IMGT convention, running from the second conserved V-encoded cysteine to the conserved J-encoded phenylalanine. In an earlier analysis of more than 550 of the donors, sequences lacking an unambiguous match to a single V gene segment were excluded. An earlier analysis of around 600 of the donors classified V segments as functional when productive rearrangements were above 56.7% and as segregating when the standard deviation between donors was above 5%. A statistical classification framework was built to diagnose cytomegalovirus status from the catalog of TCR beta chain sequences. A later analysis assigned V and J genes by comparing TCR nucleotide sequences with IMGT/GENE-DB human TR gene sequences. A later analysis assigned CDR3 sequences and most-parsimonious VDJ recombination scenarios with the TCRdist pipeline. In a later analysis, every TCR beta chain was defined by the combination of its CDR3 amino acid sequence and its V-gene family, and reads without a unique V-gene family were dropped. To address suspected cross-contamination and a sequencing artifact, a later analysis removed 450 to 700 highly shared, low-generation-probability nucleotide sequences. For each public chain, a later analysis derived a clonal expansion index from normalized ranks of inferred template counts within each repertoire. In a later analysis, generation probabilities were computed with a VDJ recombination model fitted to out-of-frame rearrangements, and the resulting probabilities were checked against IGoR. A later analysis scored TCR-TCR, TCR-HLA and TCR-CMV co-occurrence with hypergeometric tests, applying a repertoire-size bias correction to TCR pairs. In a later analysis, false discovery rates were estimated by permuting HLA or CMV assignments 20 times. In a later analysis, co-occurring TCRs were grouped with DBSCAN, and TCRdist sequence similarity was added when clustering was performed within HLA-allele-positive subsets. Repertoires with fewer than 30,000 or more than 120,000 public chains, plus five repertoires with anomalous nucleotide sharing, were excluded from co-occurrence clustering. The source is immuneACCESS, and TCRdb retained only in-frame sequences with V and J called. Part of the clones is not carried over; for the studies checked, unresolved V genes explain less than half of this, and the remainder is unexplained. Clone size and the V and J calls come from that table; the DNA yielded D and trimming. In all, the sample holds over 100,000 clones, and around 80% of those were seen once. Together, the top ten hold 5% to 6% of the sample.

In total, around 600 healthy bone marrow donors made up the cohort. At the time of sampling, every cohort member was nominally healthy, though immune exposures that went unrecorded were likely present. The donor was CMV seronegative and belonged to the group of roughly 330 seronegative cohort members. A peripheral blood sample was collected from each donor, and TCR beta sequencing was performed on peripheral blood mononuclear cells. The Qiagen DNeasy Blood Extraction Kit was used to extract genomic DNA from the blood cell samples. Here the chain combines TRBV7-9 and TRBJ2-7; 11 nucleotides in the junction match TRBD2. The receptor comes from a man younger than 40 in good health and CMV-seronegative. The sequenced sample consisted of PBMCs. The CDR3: CASSRSGGAYEQYF. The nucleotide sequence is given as TGTGCCAGCAGCCGTAGCGGGGGGGCCTACGAGCAGTACTTC.